This T cell receptor (beta chain) stems from a study of blood T cells in healthy people across ages. The study, taken as a whole, reports: Diversity was higher, and naive CD4+ cells more numerous, in long-lived donors than in aged donors. Donor CMV status was unknown, possibly confounding expanded clonotype changes.

The V and J ends lost 2 bases and 1 base respectively, with 11 bases between them. CDR1 and CDR2 from the germline V gene are MNHNY and SVGAGI (reference sequence). CDR3 length equals 15 residues. With a J-beta primer mix and a sample-barcoded 5' primer, a second PCR ran about 6 to 11 cycles. Tags on each cDNA molecule came from a template-switch adaptor with 12 random nucleotides. TCRdb recomputed calls from the 5' RACE reads with MiXCR, one row per CDR3 protein. Of more than 800,000 distinct CDR3 sequences listed, more than 25% are singletons. This clonotype came up many times. The antigen is undetermined.

This clonotype was sampled from a woman older than 75 in good health. The rearrangement links TRBV6-6 to TRBJ1-2; D remains ambiguous. The sample taken for sequencing was blood. This CDR3 reads CASSYPSGVNYGYTF. The DNA of the CDR3 is TGTGCCAGCAGTTACCCCAGTGGGGTTAACTATGGCTACACCTTC.